Listed here is a single TCR beta chain. Its cognate antigen is unknown. Using a J-beta primer mix together with a sample-barcoded 5' primer, a second PCR was run for about 7 to 12 cycles. TCRdb re-analysed the 5' RACE reads in MiXCR, keeping a single row per CDR3 protein. The data contain 1.5 million to 2 million distinct CDR3 sequences, roughly 27% of them singletons. Per germline, CDR1 DFQATT and CDR2 SNEGSKA (reference sequence). The CDR3 extends over 12 amino acids. Trimming shortened V by 6 bases and J by 11 bases, and 19 bases separated the two germline ends. This entry comes from a study of blood T cells in healthy people across ages. Study findings and constraints: There was no known CMV status for donors, so expanded clonotype changes were possibly confounded. Naive CD4+ cells and diversity were both higher in long-lived donors than in aged donors.

The rearrangement joins TRBV20-1 to TRBJ2-5, with D possibly matching TRBD1 (6 bases). Sequences were obtained from blood. This sequence originates from a woman in her twenties or thirties in good health. The CDR3 nucleotides are TGCAGTGCGGACGCCGAGGGGGATGAGCAGTACTTC. Amino acids: CSADAEGDEQYF.